This T cell receptor beta chain was obtained from a study of blood T cell repertoires in COVID-19. Study overall: PBMCs, B-cell-depleted T cells, or T cells provided the cDNA or gDNA that made up the material.

Original processing methods: Nucleated cell counts were estimated from reference gene primer amplification. Sequenced by immunoSEQ multiplex PCR; TCRdb stores in-frame clones only, minus some. V and J calls and clone size are given by that table; D and trimming were obtained from the DNA. The data contain about 270,000 clones, 90% of them singletons. The V segment lost 6 bases and the J segment 6 bases; nucleotides outside the gene matches: 2. The CDR3 runs to 13 residues. The germline CDR1 and CDR2 sequences are KGHDR and SFDVKD. The study assigned cohorts using participant-reported clinical history.

This TCR came from a woman aged 25 to 39 with acute COVID-19. Sequencing input: PBMCs or T cells enriched from blood (not recorded which). V gene TRBV24-1 combines with J gene TRBJ1-4; 8 bases line up with TRBD1. This chain's CDR3 is CATSSDRDEKLFF. Written as DNA, the CDR3 is TGTGCCACCAGTTCGGACAGGGATGAAAAACTGTTTTTT.